The T cell receptor beta chain described here comes from a study of shared clonotypes between healthy human individuals. Study-wide findings and caveats: Larger richness was generally estimated for naive than memory subsets.

A note on this clone: What it binds is not known.

The CDR3 runs 17 residues. Germline V gives CDR1 SNHLY, CDR2 FYNNEI. V lost 7 bases, J lost 5 bases, and 24 bases lay in between. Replicate PCRs from sorted subsets contained around 190 ng DNA, which is roughly 30,000 T cell genomes. Sequenced by immunoSEQ multiplex PCR; TCRdb stores in-frame clones only, minus some. The sample contains about 800,000 clones, about 96% of which appear only once. CD45RO-negative CD8 cells positively selected for CCR7 made up the naive population, which excluded terminally differentiated effector memory CD45RA+ cells. Healthy adults negative for HIV, lacking recent acute infections or vaccinations, served as donors.

The chain uses TRBV2 and TRBJ2-1; either TRBD1 or TRBD2 may fit D (6 bases each). Sequenced: naive CD8+ T cells sorted from blood. The clonotype originates from a man aged 25-40 years in good health. In DNA, the CDR3 is TGTGCCAGCACTGTCCAACGAGGGGGGAACGGGAACAATGAGCAGTTCTTC. It encodes CASTVQRGGNGNNEQFF.